This paragraph covers one TCR beta chain sequence. The antigen is undetermined. An end of the junction does not agree with germline; a read error may underlie this. The sample originates from a study of T cells in pancreatic ductal adenocarcinoma. Notes on the study in general: Tumor samples had fewer productive templates and roughly 7.7-fold fewer unique clonotypes than blood. The resected cohort was biased toward the minority with early-stage disease. Mean clonality was around 0.11 in tumors and 0.06 to 0.085 in blood, not significantly different.

No neoadjuvant therapy was given to the selected pancreatic ductal adenocarcinoma patients before their surgery. Assay: immunoSEQ multiplex PCR; the TCRdb copy retains only in-frame clones and omits some. Among tens of thousands of clones listed, 85% to 95% were seen once. Germline V gives CDR1 SSHAT, CDR2 FNYEAQ (reference sequence). CDR3 length: 15 amino acids. The sequencing input was PBMCs. This rearrangement joins TRBV7-7 to TRBJ1-1, with unresolved D. The clonotype was recovered from a human donor with pancreatic ductal adenocarcinoma. CDR3 sequence: CASSRFTDGDTEAFF. CDR3 DNA sequence: TGTGCTAGCAGCCGCTTTACAGATGGGGACACTGAAGCTTTCTTT.